This is a list of T cell receptor beta chains from one sample in a study of control samples from healthy donors and cancer patients. Here immunoSEQ multiplex PCR was the method, and the copy in TCRdb shows in-frame clones only, minus some. The sample contains some 64,000 clones, 90% of which appear only once. Source material: PBMCs. These receptor sequences come from a woman aged 50 to 60 with colorectal cancer. The CDR3 runs from the conserved cysteine through the conserved F or W. A D gene is named only where the DNA matches it firmly. For some rows the clone size is stated as once, few or many, or as a class when expanded; others skip it.

CDR3: CASSPVGLAGTGEQFF
DNA: TGTGCCAGCAGCCCCGTCGGGCTAGCGGGAACAGGGGAGCAGTTCTTC
size: .
D: TRBD2
V: TRBV25-1
J: TRBJ2-1

CDR3: CASSAIGVLAGAGYNEQFF
DNA: TGTGCCAGCAGCGCGATCGGGGTACTAGCGGGAGCTGGGTACAATGAGCAGTTCTTC
size: .
D: TRBD2
V: TRBV5-6
J: TRBJ2-1

CDR3: CASSLIGGHQPQHF
DNA: TGTGCCAGCAGTTTAATCGGGGGCCATCAGCCCCAGCATTTT
size: .
D: .
V: TRBV28
J: TRBJ1-5

CDR3: CATQGARGYTF
DNA: TGTGCCACCCAGGGGGCGCGGGGCTACACCTTC
size: .
D: TRBD1
V: TRBV28
J: TRBJ1-2

CDR3: CASSLEPNGANEKLFF
DNA: TGTGCCAGCAGCTTAGAACCGAACGGGGCTAATGAAAAACTGTTTTTT
size: .
D: .
V: TRBV7-8
J: TRBJ1-4

CDR3: CASSMSGSGGNQPQHF
DNA: TGTGCCAGTAGTATGTCAGGTTCGGGTGGCAATCAGCCCCAGCATTTT
size: once
D: .
V: TRBV19
J: TRBJ1-5

CDR3: CASSGSLSGEAFF
DNA: TGTGCCAGCAGTGGTTCCCTAAGTGGTGAAGCTTTCTTT
size: .
D: .
V: TRBV2
J: TRBJ1-1

CDR3: CASSRRQVNEKLFF
DNA: TGTGCCAGCTCACGCCGACAGGTTAATGAAAAACTGTTTTTT
size: .
D: .
V: TRBV18
J: TRBJ1-4

CDR3: CASSLGDANYGYTF
DNA: TGCGCCAGCAGCTTGGGAGACGCTAACTATGGCTACACCTTC
size: .
D: .
V: TRBV5-1
J: TRBJ1-2

CDR3: CASSTGGRNYGYTF
DNA: TGCGCCAGCAGCACGGGAGGACGGAACTATGGCTACACCTTC
size: .
D: .
V: TRBV5-1
J: TRBJ1-2

CDR3: CASSPLGQGNQETQYF
DNA: TGTGCCAGCAGTCCCCTGGGACAGGGAAACCAAGAGACCCAGTACTTC
size: .
D: TRBD1
V: TRBV6-2/TRBV6-3
J: TRBJ2-5

CDR3: CASTPPGQSDTGELFF
DNA: TGCGCCAGCACCCCACCCGGACAGTCCGACACCGGGGAGCTGTTTTTT
size: .
D: .
V: TRBV5-1
J: TRBJ2-2

CDR3: CASRVPGLAGMDTQYF
DNA: TGTGCCAGCAGAGTACCGGGACTAGCGGGGATGGATACGCAGTATTTT
size: .
D: TRBD2
V: TRBV28
J: TRBJ2-3

CDR3: CASSAVDTQYF
DNA: TGTGCCAGCAGTGCTGTTGATACGCAGTATTTT
size: .
D: .
V: TRBV2
J: TRBJ2-3

CDR3: CASSGGFEQGFQTEAFF
DNA: TGTGCCAGCAGTGGGGGGTTCGAACAGGGTTTTCAGACTGAAGCTTTCTTT
size: .
D: .
V: TRBV2
J: TRBJ1-1

CDR3: CASSPRVGRLAKNIQYF
DNA: TGTGCCAGCAGTCCCAGGGTGGGGAGGCTAGCCAAAAACATTCAGTACTTC
size: once
D: .
V: TRBV28
J: TRBJ2-4

CDR3: CACYRGGTTDTQYF
DNA: TGTGCCTGCTACAGGGGGGGGACCACAGATACGCAGTATTTT
size: .
D: .
V: TRBV28
J: TRBJ2-3

CDR3: CASSKDSDTQYF
DNA: TGTGCCAGTAGTAAGGACTCAGATACGCAGTATTTT
size: once
D: .
V: TRBV19
J: TRBJ2-3

CDR3: CSASLDYNEKLFF
DNA: TGCAGTGCTAGTTTAGATTACAATGAAAAACTGTTTTTT
size: .
D: .
V: TRBV20-1
J: TRBJ1-4

CDR3: CSASLFGTGELFF
DNA: TGCAGTGCTAGTTTGTTTGGGACCGGGGAGCTGTTTTTT
size: .
D: .
V: TRBV20-1
J: TRBJ2-2

CDR3: CASSQDLGGAINEKLFF
DNA: TGTGCCAGCAGCCAAGATCTCGGAGGGGCAATCAATGAAAAACTGTTTTTT
size: .
D: .
V: TRBV3-1/TRBV3-2
J: TRBJ1-4

CDR3: CASSRGGDRPNYGYTF
DNA: TGTGCCAGCAGTAGGGGAGGGGACAGGCCAAACTATGGCTACACCTTC
size: .
D: TRBD1
V: TRBV28
J: TRBJ1-2

CDR3: CATSVPAGEMEDTGELFF
DNA: TGTGCCACCAGTGTCCCTGCCGGCGAGATGGAGGACACCGGGGAGCTGTTTTTT
size: .
D: .
V: TRBV24-1
J: TRBJ2-2

CDR3: CASSHIGEQFF
DNA: TGTGCCAGCAGCCATATTGGTGAGCAGTTCTTC
size: few
D: .
V: TRBV3-1/TRBV3-2
J: TRBJ2-1